These T cell receptor beta chains were read from a single sample in a study of vaccination effects on CD4 cells after COVID-19. No antigens are known for them. Clones were sequenced by immunoSEQ multiplex PCR, and TCRdb holds only the in-frame ones, with some missing. The top ten clones hold just under 30% of a sample with around 47,000 clones, roughly four fifths of them seen once. The sequencing here drew on CD4+ T cells from PBMCs cultured with a peptide pool, taken before COVID-19 vaccination. These receptor sequences come from a human donor who had a prior SARS-CoV-2 infection. Each CDR3 is given with its conserved first and last residue. The order of the fields is V gene, clone size, D gene, CDR3 length, J gene, CDR3 DNA, CDR3 protein. D genes are given only for firm matches. Only some rows state a clone size, as once, few, many or a class for expanded clones.

V: TRBV19; size: NA; D: TRBD2; length: 17; J: TRBJ2-3; DNA: TGTGCCAGTAGTATGCAGATAGCGGGGGCCCCTGTGGATACGCAGTATTTT; CDR3: CASSMQIAGAPVDTQYF
V: TRBV5-4; size: NA; D: NA; length: 16; J: TRBJ2-3; DNA: TGTGCCAGCAGCCCGTCCGGGGGTGAGGGGACAGATACGCAGTATTTT; CDR3: CASSPSGGEGTDTQYF
V: TRBV14; size: NA; D: TRBD1; length: 14; J: TRBJ1-2; DNA: TGTGCCAGCAGCTTAACAGGGGGCCTTGTTGGCTACACCTTC; CDR3: CASSLTGGLVGYTF
V: TRBV30; size: NA; D: TRBD1; length: 13; J: TRBJ2-6; DNA: TGTGCCTGGAGGGTACAGGGGACAAGGGTCCTGACTTTC; CDR3: CAWRVQGTRVLTF
V: TRBV7-8; size: NA; D: NA; length: 12; J: TRBJ2-7; DNA: TGTGCCAGCAGCTCAGCAAAGGGGCCGCAGTACTTC; CDR3: CASSSAKGPQYF
V: TRBV7-8; size: NA; D: TRBD2; length: 16; J: TRBJ2-7; DNA: TGTGCCAGCAGCAAAGGGACTAGCGGAATGGGAGGGGAGCAGTACTTC; CDR3: CASSKGTSGMGGEQYF
V: TRBV9; size: NA; D: TRBD1; length: 13; J: TRBJ2-7; DNA: TGTGCCAGCAGCGTTGACAGGGAGTACGAGCAGTACTTC; CDR3: CASSVDREYEQYF
V: TRBV14; size: NA; D: TRBD2; length: 18; J: TRBJ2-3; DNA: TGTGCCAGCAGCCTAGCTAGCGGGAGGGCCTTGAGCACAGATACGCAGTATTTT; CDR3: CASSLASGRALSTDTQYF
V: TRBV7-8; size: NA; D: NA; length: 17; J: TRBJ2-3; DNA: TGTGCCAGCAGCTTAAGCGGGACAGTAACTAGCACAGATACGCAGTATTTT; CDR3: CASSLSGTVTSTDTQYF
V: TRBV5-1; size: NA; D: NA; length: 12; J: TRBJ2-1; DNA: TGCGCCAGCAGCTTGGAGTCGGCAGGGCTGATCTTC; CDR3: CASSLESAGLIF
V: TRBV6-1; size: NA; D: NA; length: 11; J: TRBJ2-7; DNA: TGTGCCAGCAGTGAAGCGACAGAGCAGTACTTC; CDR3: CASSEATEQYF
V: TRBV27; size: NA; D: NA; length: 20; J: TRBJ2-1; DNA: TGTGCCAGCAGTACCCGTAGACAGGGTGAGCGAACCCGGGGGGTCGATGAGCAGTTCTTC; CDR3: CASSTRRQGERTRGVDEQFF
V: TRBV6-5; size: NA; D: NA; length: 14; J: TRBJ2-7; DNA: TGTGCCAGCAGTACAGGCCCCTACGCCTACGAGCAGTACTTC; CDR3: CASSTGPYAYEQYF
V: TRBV28; size: NA; D: NA; length: 11; J: TRBJ1-1; DNA: TGTGCCAGCGTTAGCTACACTGAAGCTTTCTTT; CDR3: CASVSYTEAFF
V: TRBV7-9; size: NA; D: NA; length: 14; J: TRBJ2-3; DNA: TGTGCCAGCAGTACGAGTGGGACCGGAGATACGCAGTATTTT; CDR3: CASSTSGTGDTQYF
V: TRBV7-6; size: NA; D: TRBD2; length: 16; J: TRBJ2-1; DNA: TGTGCCAGCAGCCGACTAGCGGGAGACGCCTACAATGAGCAGTTCTTC; CDR3: CASSRLAGDAYNEQFF
V: TRBV18; size: NA; D: NA; length: 16; J: TRBJ2-5; DNA: TGTGCCAGCTCACCAAATGGCAGAAACAGCCAAGAGACCCAGTACTTC; CDR3: CASSPNGRNSQETQYF
V: TRBV12-3/TRBV12-4; size: NA; D: NA; length: 12; J: TRBJ2-7; DNA: TGTGCCAGCAGTCCGGGGCACTACGAGCAGTACTTC; CDR3: CASSPGHYEQYF
V: TRBV29-1; size: NA; D: NA; length: 14; J: TRBJ1-4; DNA: TGCAGCGTTGAAGTAGTTTGGGAGAATGAAAAACTGTTTTTT; CDR3: CSVEVVWENEKLFF
V: TRBV3-1/TRBV3-2; size: NA; D: NA; length: 17; J: TRBJ2-2; DNA: TGTGCCAGCAGCCAAGCACATGGGCCCTCTGGCACCGGGGAGCTGTTTTTT; CDR3: CASSQAHGPSGTGELFF
V: TRBV11-1; size: NA; D: TRBD2; length: 15; J: TRBJ2-1; DNA: TGTGCCAGCAGCTACGGTAGCGGGGGGGTCAATGAGCAGTTCTTC; CDR3: CASSYGSGGVNEQFF
V: TRBV2; size: NA; D: TRBD1; length: 14; J: TRBJ2-5; DNA: TGTGCCAGCAGCCCATCGGGACAGGGATGGACCCAGTACTTC; CDR3: CASSPSGQGWTQYF
V: TRBV5-1; size: once; D: NA; length: 14; J: TRBJ2-3; DNA: TGCGCCAGCAGCCTCAGCGGGAGCACAGATACGCAGTATTTT; CDR3: CASSLSGSTDTQYF
V: TRBV27; size: medium-sized; D: NA; length: 11; J: TRBJ2-1; DNA: TGTGCCAGCAGTGATAATGAGTGGCAGTTCTTC; CDR3: CASSDNEWQFF
V: TRBV24-1; size: NA; D: TRBD1; length: 16; J: TRBJ2-1; DNA: TGTGCCACCATGACGAATGACAGGGGATTTTCCGGTGAGCAGTTCTTC; CDR3: CATMTNDRGFSGEQFF
V: TRBV7-8; size: NA; D: TRBD2; length: 16; J: TRBJ2-7; DNA: TGTGCCAGCAGCTTAGAAGGCGGGGGGCTCTCCTACGAGCAGTACTTC; CDR3: CASSLEGGGLSYEQYF
V: TRBV3-1/TRBV3-2; size: NA; D: NA; length: 16; J: TRBJ2-3; DNA: TGTGCCAGCAGCAACGGGCTGTGGGGGAGCACAGATACGCAGTATTTT; CDR3: CASSNGLWGSTDTQYF
V: TRBV19; size: NA; D: NA; length: 11; J: TRBJ1-2; DNA: TGTGCCAGTGAGAAGAACTATGGCTACACCTTC; CDR3: CASEKNYGYTF
V: TRBV3-1/TRBV3-2; size: NA; D: NA; length: 13; J: TRBJ2-2; DNA: TGTGCCAGCAGCCTGCGGGGCACCGGGGAGCTGTTTTTT; CDR3: CASSLRGTGELFF
V: TRBV30; size: NA; D: TRBD1; length: 12; J: TRBJ1-1; DNA: TGTGCCTGGAGAGAAGGACAGGTTGAAGCTTTCTTT; CDR3: CAWREGQVEAFF
V: TRBV27; size: NA; D: NA; length: 16; J: TRBJ2-1; DNA: TGTGCCAGCAGCTATTTCCGGGACGGTAATTACAATGAGCAGTTCTTC; CDR3: CASSYFRDGNYNEQFF
V: TRBV25-1; size: NA; D: NA; length: 14; J: TRBJ1-2; DNA: TGTGCCAGCAGTGAAACCCGGGGGGCGTATGGCTACACCTTC; CDR3: CASSETRGAYGYTF
V: TRBV7-3; size: NA; D: NA; length: 16; J: TRBJ2-3; DNA: TGTGCCAGCAGCTTATTCCGAGGGGGTTTTGGGGATACGCAGTATTTT; CDR3: CASSLFRGGFGDTQYF
V: TRBV5-1; size: NA; D: TRBD1; length: 15; J: TRBJ2-5; DNA: TGCGCCAGCAGCTTGGACAGGGGATCTCAAGAGACCCAGTACTTC; CDR3: CASSLDRGSQETQYF
V: TRBV7-2; size: NA; D: TRBD2; length: 16; J: TRBJ2-7; DNA: TGTGCCAGCAGCTTAGCGGGACTAGGCCTCCTGTACGAGCAGTACTTC; CDR3: CASSLAGLGLLYEQYF
V: TRBV19; size: NA; D: NA; length: 13; J: TRBJ1-1; DNA: TGTGCCAGTAGTACTGGCATGAACACTGAAGCTTTCTTT; CDR3: CASSTGMNTEAFF
V: TRBV2; size: NA; D: TRBD1; length: 12; J: TRBJ1-6; DNA: TGTGCCGTAGACAGGGCAGATTCACCCCTCCACTTT; CDR3: CAVDRADSPLHF
V: TRBV5-1; size: NA; D: NA; length: 14; J: TRBJ2-4; DNA: TGCGCCAGCAGCTTGGTCCGCCTTAGCGGCATTCAGTACTTC; CDR3: CASSLVRLSGIQYF
V: TRBV7-7; size: NA; D: NA; length: 15; J: TRBJ2-7; DNA: TGTGCTAGCAGGAGACAGGCGATATCCTCCTACGAGCAGTACTTC; CDR3: CASRRQAISSYEQYF
V: TRBV24-1; size: NA; D: TRBD1; length: 15; J: TRBJ2-3; DNA: TGTGCCACCAGTGATGAGACAGGGGGCGCAGATACGCAGTATTTT; CDR3: CATSDETGGADTQYF
V: TRBV7-2; size: NA; D: TRBD1; length: 15; J: TRBJ1-2; DNA: TGTGCCAGCAGCTTGTTAGGGACAGTTGACTATGGCTACACCTTC; CDR3: CASSLLGTVDYGYTF
V: TRBV3-1/TRBV3-2; size: few; D: NA; length: 15; J: TRBJ1-2; DNA: TGTGCCAGCAGCCAAACGCGGACGAGTACCTATGGCTACACCTTC; CDR3: CASSQTRTSTYGYTF
V: TRBV11-2; size: NA; D: TRBD2; length: 14; J: TRBJ2-1; DNA: TGTGCCAGCAGCTGGGCGGGAGCTTACAATGAGCAGTTCTTC; CDR3: CASSWAGAYNEQFF
V: TRBV6-6; size: NA; D: NA; length: 16; J: TRBJ1-1; DNA: TGTGCCAGCAGTTACCCCTACCCCCGCCGGGACACTGAAGCTTTCTTT; CDR3: CASSYPYPRRDTEAFF